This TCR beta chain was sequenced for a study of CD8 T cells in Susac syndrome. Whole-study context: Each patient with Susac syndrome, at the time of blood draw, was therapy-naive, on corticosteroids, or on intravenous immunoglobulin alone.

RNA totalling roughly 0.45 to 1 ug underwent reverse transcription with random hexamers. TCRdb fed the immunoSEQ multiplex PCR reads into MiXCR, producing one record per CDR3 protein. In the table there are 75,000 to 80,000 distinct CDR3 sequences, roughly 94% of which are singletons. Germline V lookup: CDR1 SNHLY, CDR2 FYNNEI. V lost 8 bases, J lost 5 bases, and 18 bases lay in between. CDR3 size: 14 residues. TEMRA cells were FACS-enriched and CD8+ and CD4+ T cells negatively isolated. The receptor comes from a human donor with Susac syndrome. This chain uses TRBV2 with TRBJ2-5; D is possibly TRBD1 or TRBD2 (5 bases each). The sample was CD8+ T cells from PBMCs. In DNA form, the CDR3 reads TGTGCCAGCTGGCCCGGGGCTAAGCTTGAGACCCAGTACTTC. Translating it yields CASWPGAKLETQYF.